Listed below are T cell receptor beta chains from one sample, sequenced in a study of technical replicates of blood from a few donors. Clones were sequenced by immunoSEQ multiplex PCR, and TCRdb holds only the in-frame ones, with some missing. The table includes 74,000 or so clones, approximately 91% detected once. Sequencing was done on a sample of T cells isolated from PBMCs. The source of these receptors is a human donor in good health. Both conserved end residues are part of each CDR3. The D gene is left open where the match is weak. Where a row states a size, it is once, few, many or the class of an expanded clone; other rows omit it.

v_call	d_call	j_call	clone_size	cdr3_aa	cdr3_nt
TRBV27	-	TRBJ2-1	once	CASSPSAGGNYNEQFF	TGTGCCAGCAGTCCCTCGGCGGGCGGCAACTACAATGAGCAGTTCTTC
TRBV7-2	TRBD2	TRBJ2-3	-	CASSLGLAGGGTDTQYF	TGTGCCAGCAGCTTAGGGCTAGCGGGAGGGGGGACAGATACGCAGTATTTT
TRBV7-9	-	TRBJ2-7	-	CASSLGGTTLFQQYF	TGTGCCAGCAGCTTAGGCGGGACGACCCTATTCCAGCAGTACTTC
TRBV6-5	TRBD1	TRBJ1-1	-	CASSWTGSEAFF	TGTGCCAGCAGTTGGACAGGGTCTGAAGCTTTCTTT
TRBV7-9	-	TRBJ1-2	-	CASSPGVSNYGYTF	TGTGCCAGCAGCCCAGGGGTCTCTAACTATGGCTACACCTTC
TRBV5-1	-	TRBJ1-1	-	CASSLAGAGEAFF	TGCGCCAGCAGCTTGGCAGGGGCCGGTGAAGCTTTCTTT
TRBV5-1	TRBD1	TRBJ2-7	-	CASSLTGAYEQYF	TGCGCCAGCAGCCTGACAGGGGCCTACGAGCAGTACTTC
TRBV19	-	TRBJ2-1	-	CASRVLGSYNEQFF	TGTGCCAGTAGAGTGCTAGGTAGCTACAATGAGCAGTTCTTC
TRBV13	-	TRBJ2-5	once	CASSIGGGGETQYF	TGTGCCAGCAGCATAGGGGGCGGGGGAGAGACCCAGTACTTC
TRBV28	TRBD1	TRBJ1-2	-	CASSLSGGAGDGYTF	TGTGCCAGCAGTTTATCAGGGGGAGCGGGAGACGGCTACACCTTC
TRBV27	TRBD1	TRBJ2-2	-	CASSLGRGTGELFF	TGTGCCAGCAGTTTAGGCAGGGGGACCGGGGAGCTGTTTTTT
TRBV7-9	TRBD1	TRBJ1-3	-	CASSFPQGADTIYF	TGTGCCAGCAGCTTTCCGCAGGGGGCTGACACCATATATTTT
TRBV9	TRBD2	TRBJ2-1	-	CASSAGLAGVEQFF	TGTGCCAGCAGCGCTGGACTAGCGGGAGTCGAGCAGTTCTTC
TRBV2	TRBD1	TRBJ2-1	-	CASSEDRAPLGEQFF	TGTGCCAGCAGCGAAGACAGGGCCCCCTTAGGTGAGCAGTTCTTC
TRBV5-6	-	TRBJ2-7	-	CASSLGSSYEQYF	TGTGCCAGCAGCTTGGGGAGCTCCTACGAGCAGTACTTC
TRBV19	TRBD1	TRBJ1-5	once	CASSILTGVPQHF	TGTGCCAGTAGTATACTTACAGGGGTGCCCCAGCATTTT
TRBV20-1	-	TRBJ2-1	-	CSAPLHNEQFF	TGCAGTGCTCCTCTTCACAATGAGCAGTTCTTC
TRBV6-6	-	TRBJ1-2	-	CASSYGAGYGYTF	TGTGCCAGCAGTTACGGTGCCGGGTATGGCTACACCTTC
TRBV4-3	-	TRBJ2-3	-	CASSHFRTDTQYF	TGCGCCAGCAGCCACTTTCGCACAGATACGCAGTATTTT
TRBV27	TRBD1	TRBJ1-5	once	CASSITGGNQPQHF	TGTGCCAGCAGCATAACAGGGGGCAATCAGCCCCAGCATTTT
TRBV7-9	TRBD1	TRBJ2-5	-	CASSSGTVTYQETQYF	TGTGCCAGCAGCTCTGGGACAGTTACCTACCAAGAGACCCAGTACTTC
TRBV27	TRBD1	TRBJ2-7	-	CASSTPGTGLNEQYF	TGTGCCAGCAGTACCCCCGGGACAGGGTTAAACGAGCAGTACTTC
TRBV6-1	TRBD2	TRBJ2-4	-	CASRGTSGSYIQYF	TGTGCCAGCAGGGGTACTAGCGGGAGTTACATTCAGTACTTC
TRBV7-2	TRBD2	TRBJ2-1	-	CASSLKGGLAGYNEQFF	TGTGCCAGCAGCTTAAAGGGAGGACTAGCGGGATACAATGAGCAGTTCTTC
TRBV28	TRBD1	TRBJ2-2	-	CASSFPGQGVNTGELFF	TGTGCCAGCAGTTTTCCGGGACAGGGAGTTAACACCGGGGAGCTGTTTTTT
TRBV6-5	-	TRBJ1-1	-	CASSYGGGEAFF	TGTGCCAGCAGTTACGGAGGTGGTGAAGCTTTCTTT
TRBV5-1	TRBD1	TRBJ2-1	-	CASSSADRVSYNEQFF	TGCGCCAGCAGCTCCGCGGACAGGGTCTCCTACAATGAGCAGTTCTTC
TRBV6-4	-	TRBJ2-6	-	CASSLGTSSSGANVLTF	TGTGCCAGCAGCCTCGGGACATCGAGCTCTGGGGCCAACGTCCTGACTTTC
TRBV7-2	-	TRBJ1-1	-	CASSLVGRTEAFF	TGTGCCAGCAGCTTGGTGGGGAGGACTGAAGCTTTCTTT
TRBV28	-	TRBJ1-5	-	CASSFRASSGEPQHF	TGTGCCAGCAGTTTCCGGGCGAGCTCCGGGGAGCCCCAGCATTTT
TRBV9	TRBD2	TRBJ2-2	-	CASSVLADANTGELFF	TGTGCCAGCAGCGTTCTAGCGGACGCGAACACCGGGGAGCTGTTTTTT
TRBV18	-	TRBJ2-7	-	CASSTESSYEQYF	TGTGCCAGCTCTACAGAGTCCAGCTACGAGCAGTACTTC
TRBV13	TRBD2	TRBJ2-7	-	CASSLKSSGKTYEQYF	TGTGCCAGCAGCCTAAAATCTAGCGGTAAAACCTACGAGCAGTACTTC
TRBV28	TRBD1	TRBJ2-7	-	CASSLGGTGGYEQYF	TGTGCCAGCAGCTTAGGTGGGACAGGGGGTTACGAGCAGTACTTC
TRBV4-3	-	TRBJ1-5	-	CASSQVRGPNQPQHF	TGCGCCAGCAGCCAAGTCAGGGGCCCCAATCAGCCCCAGCATTTT
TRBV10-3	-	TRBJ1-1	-	CAISETSAEAFF	TGTGCCATCAGTGAGACCTCAGCTGAAGCTTTCTTT
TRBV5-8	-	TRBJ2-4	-	CASSLDRLSAKNIQYF	TGTGCCAGCAGCTTGGACAGATTATCAGCCAAAAACATTCAGTACTTC
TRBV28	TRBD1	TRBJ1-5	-	CASSLLGQDYSNQPQHF	TGTGCCAGCAGTTTATTAGGACAGGACTATTCCAATCAGCCCCAGCATTTT
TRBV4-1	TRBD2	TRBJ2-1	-	CASSGLAGGSNEQFF	TGCGCCAGCAGCGGGCTAGCGGGAGGGTCCAATGAGCAGTTCTTC
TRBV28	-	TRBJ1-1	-	CASTLGGANTEAFF	TGTGCCAGCACCCTAGGCGGGGCGAACACTGAAGCTTTCTTT
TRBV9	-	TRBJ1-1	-	CASSPGLTEAFF	TGTGCCAGCAGCCCAGGGTTGACTGAAGCTTTCTTT
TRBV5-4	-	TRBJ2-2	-	CASSPSRGPGELFF	TGTGCCAGCAGCCCTTCCAGGGGCCCCGGGGAGCTGTTTTTT
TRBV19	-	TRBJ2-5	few	CASGRGLRETQYF	TGTGCCAGTGGGAGGGGGTTGAGAGAGACCCAGTACTTC
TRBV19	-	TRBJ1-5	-	CASSEAGRTPQHF	TGTGCCAGTAGTGAGGCGGGGAGGACGCCCCAGCATTTT
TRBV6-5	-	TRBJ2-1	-	CASSYNPSYNEQFF	TGTGCCAGCAGTTACAATCCATCCTACAATGAGCAGTTCTTC
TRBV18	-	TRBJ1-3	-	CASSPSTGNTIYF	TGTGCCAGCTCACCTTCCACAGGAAACACCATATATTTT